This TCR beta chain came from a study of post-analysis software for immune sequencing data. Germline V gene sequence: CDR1 SGHKS, CDR2 YYEKEE (reference sequence). Trimming shortened V by 1 base and J by 7 bases, and 15 bases separated the two germline ends. The CDR3 is 15 residues long. Turning to this clonotype: Its antigen is still unknown.

General study points: TRBV5-6, TRBV5-1 and TRBV20-1 were among several TRBV segments more frequent in patients than controls.

cDNA libraries of TCR beta carried unique molecular identifiers. MiXCR, run by TCRdb on the PCR reads, gives a single entry per CDR3 protein. This table has roughly 800,000 distinct CDR3 sequences, around 42% appearing once. The J gene is TRBJ2-1, the V gene TRBV5-5; possibly TRBD2 for D (5 bases). Sequenced material: blood. This clonotype originated in a girl between 5 and 17 years old with multiple sclerosis. This CDR3 is CASSLKLDWQNEQFF. The CDR3 DNA follows: TGTGCCAGCAGCTTGAAACTAGATTGGCAGAATGAGCAGTTCTTC.